Listed here are 29 T cell receptor beta chains from one sample, sequenced in a study of CD8 T cells in ankylosing spondylitis. The study, taken as a whole, reports: A motif in TCR beta, a set of roughly eight highly homologous variants, appeared characteristic of ankylosing spondylitis blood.

MiXCR was run by TCRdb on the 5' RACE reads, yielding one entry per CDR3 protein. The sample yields around 490,000 distinct CDR3 sequences, about 5% seen once. The antigens of these receptors remain unknown. Sequenced: blood, either unsorted or a sorted T cell fraction (not recorded which). These receptors were taken from a male donor with ankylosing spondylitis.

This clonotype has just a few counts. The chain is built from TRBV20-1 and TRBJ2-3; 8 positions agree with TRBD1. The CDR3 runs 20 residues. V lost 6 bases to trimming and J lost 6 bases; unmatched junction nucleotides: 29. Germline CDR1 and CDR2: DFQATT and SNEGSKA (reference sequence). Here the CDR3 DNA reads TGCAGTGCAGCGGGCGGCAGGGGGCAGGTGGGGGCCGTATTTAGGGATACGCAGTATTTT. Translating gives CSAAGGRGQVGAVFRDTQYF.

Ten or more counts support this clonotype. The chain couples TRBV7-2 to TRBJ2-7; 9 positions match TRBD2. J lost 2 bases, V lost 5 bases, and 7 bases had no gene match. This CDR3 is built from 15 residues. Germline CDR1 is SGHTA and CDR2 is FQGNSA. The CDR3 region has the DNA TGTGCCAGCAGCCTCCGGACTAGCGAGACCTACGAGCAGTACTTC. Translating gives CASSLRTSETYEQYF. Together with reference TRBV7-2 and TRBJ2-7, the CDR3 gives the full variable domain: GAGVSQSPSNKVTEKGKDVELRCDPISGHTALYWYRQSLGQGLEFLIYFQGNSAPDKSGLPSDRFSAERTGGSVSTLTIQRTQQEDSAVYLCASSLRTSETYEQYFGPGTRLTVT.

With respect to this clonotype: Just one base apart from a much larger clone, this may be a read error. The chain links TRBV27 to TRBJ1-1; D might be TRBD1 (5 bases). Trimming took 5 bases from V and 11 from J, leaving 24 bases between them. The CDR3 consists of 15 residues. Per the germline V gene, CDR1 is MNHEY and CDR2 is SMNVEV (reference sequence). The CDR3 DNA follows: TGTGCCAGCAGTCCCGGACCTTATGTCGGGACTGTGGCTTTCTTT. Amino acid sequence: CASSPGPYVGTVAFF.

There are many counts of this clonotype. The gene calls are TRBV12-3 or TRBV12-4 and TRBJ1-2, with D maybe TRBD1 (5 bases). The CDR3 spans 14 residues. Trimming cost V 6 bases and J 9 bases, with 20 bases left between them. Here the CDR3 DNA reads TGTGCCAGCAGACCTGGGACCCAAGCTCGGCGCTACACCTTC. Protein sequence: CASRPGTQARRYTF.

The CDR3 region is CASSLARDTEQFF. Here the CDR3 DNA reads TGTGCCAGCAGTTTGGCCAGGGATACTGAGCAGTTCTTC. The rearrangement joins TRBV27 to TRBJ2-1; TRBD1 is a possible D gene (5 bases). Germline V lookup: CDR1 MNHEY, CDR2 SMNVEV (reference sequence). The CDR3 extends over 13 amino acids. V lost 3 bases and J lost 9, with 12 bases in between.

This chain uses TRBV19 with TRBJ2-2; the D is unclear. The V gene's germline CDR1 is LNHDA and CDR2 SQIVND (reference sequence). CDR3 length equals 14 residues. The germline V and J ends were trimmed by 2 bases and 4 bases, with 8 bases remaining between them. The CDR3 region has the DNA TGTGCCAGTAGTATAACCAAGGGCACCGGGGAGCTGTTTTTT. It translates to CASSITKGTGELFF. Full variable domain (rest looked up from reference TRBV19 and TRBJ2-2): DGGITQSPKYLFRKEGQNVTLSCEQNLNHDAMYWYRQDPGQGLRLIYYSQIVNDFQKGDIAEGYSVSREKKESFPLTVTSAQKNPTAFYLCASSITKGTGELFFGEGSRLTVL.

Many counts were recorded for this clonotype. CDR3 loop: CSASKQGGNEKLFF. The CDR3 DNA reads as TGCAGTGCTAGCAAACAGGGGGGGAATGAAAAACTGTTTTTT. The V call is TRBV20-1, the J call TRBJ1-4, with TRBD1 identical over 8 bases. The CDR3 has 14 residues. J gave up 5 bases and V 3 bases, and 5 bases lay outside the gene matches. Germline CDR1 is DFQATT and CDR2 is SNEGSKA (reference sequence).

This clonotype has more than one count but fewer than ten. The rearrangement links TRBV2 to TRBJ1-2; D perhaps matches TRBD1 (5 bases). This CDR3 region has 12 residues. V was clipped by 3 bases and J by 11 bases, with 13 bases between them. CDR1 and CDR2 (germline): SNHLY, FYNNEI. Written as DNA, the CDR3 is TGTGCCAGCAGTGAGGGACCCAACGGGTACACCTTC. Protein: CASSEGPNGYTF.

Many counts were recorded for this clonotype. The chain recombines TRBV12-3 or TRBV12-4 with TRBJ2-4, with D perhaps given as TRBD1 or TRBD2 (5 bases each). With 5 bases removed from V and 4 bases from J, the gap between germline ends came to 21 bases. This CDR3 has 17 amino acids. The CDR3 loop is CASSQEGLRDGKNIQYF. The CDR3 DNA follows: TGTGCCAGCAGTCAAGAGGGGCTCCGGGACGGGAAAAACATTCAGTACTTC.

This clonotype showed up just a few times. This rearrangement joins TRBV7-9 to TRBJ2-5; 10 positions match TRBD1. The germline V gene has CDR1 SEHNR and CDR2 FQNEAQ (reference sequence). The V and J ends lost 5 bases and 1 base, in that order; junction bases with no gene match: 4. The CDR3 covers 15 residues. The CDR3 spells CASSTGQGSQETQYF. The CDR3 DNA reads TGTGCCAGCAGCACGGGACAGGGGTCCCAAGAGACCCAGTACTTC.

This clonotype was detected ten times or more. This sequence joins TRBV11-2 and TRBJ1-5, with D possibly matching TRBD1 (6 bases). The V and J ends lost 1 base and 6 bases respectively, with 16 bases between them. The CDR3 contains 16 residues. Germline CDR1 reads SGHAT; CDR2 reads FQNNGV. The CDR3 loop is CASSLGSGGYGQPQHF. The CDR3 nucleotides are TGTGCCAGCAGCTTAGGATCGGGGGGCTACGGTCAGCCCCAGCATTTT.

This clonotype was seen a handful of times. The chain employs TRBV7-2 and TRBJ2-7; a weak D match, TRBD2 (6 bases). This CDR3 is built from 16 residues. Trimming cost V 3 bases and J 4 bases, with 19 bases left between them. Germline V gene sequence: CDR1 SGHTA, CDR2 FQGNSA. DNA of the CDR3: TGTGCCAGCAGCTTCGAGGGTGGAGGGTTCGGGTACGAGCAGTACTTC. Protein: CASSFEGGGFGYEQYF.

This clonotype was counted ten times or more. This chain joins TRBV6-4 and TRBJ2-2, with a possible D match to TRBD1 (6 bases). The CDR3 is 14 residues long. The V end lost 6 bases, the J end lost 6 bases, and 14 bases lay between the germline ends. CDR1 is MRHNA, CDR2 SNTAGT, per germline. CDR3 nucleotides: TGTGCCAGCAGAGTACGCAGGGGAGCCGGGGAGCTGTTTTTT. Translated: CASRVRRGAGELFF.

This clonotype was seen ten or more times. The V and J genes are TRBV4-3 and TRBJ2-2; 7 bases are shared with TRBD1. V was clipped by 2 bases and J by 6 bases; unmatched bases: 3. Per germline, CDR1 LGHNA and CDR2 YSLEER. The CDR3 spans 14 residues. The CDR3 DNA reads TGCGCCAGCAGCCAATATACAGGGGCCGGGGAGCTGTTTTTT. It specifies CASSQYTGAGELFF.

This clonotype was observed at least ten times. V is TRBV28 and J is TRBJ2-7, with 10 bases lining up with TRBD1. Germline V lookup: CDR1 MDHEN, CDR2 SYDVKM. The CDR3 loop spans 14 amino acids. V dropped 4 bases and J dropped 3; count of bases not matched to a gene: 3. CDR3 protein: CASSWTGGGYEQYF. In DNA, the CDR3 is TGTGCCAGCAGTTGGACAGGGGGGGGCTACGAGCAGTACTTC.

This clonotype has ten or more counts. The rearrangement joins TRBV20-1 to TRBJ2-7; a weak D match, TRBD1 (5 bases). Trimming took 5 bases from V and 6 from J, leaving 8 bases between them. Germline lookup yields CDR1 DFQATT and CDR2 SNEGSKA (reference sequence). The CDR3 consists of 10 residues. CDR3 nucleotides: TGCAGTGCTGTAGACAGCGAGCAGTACTTC. Its translation: CSAVDSEQYF.

Only a few counts were recorded for this clonotype. The J gene is TRBJ2-7, the V gene TRBV20-1, with 8 bases lining up with TRBD1. The CDR3 has 15 residues. V lost 0 bases, J lost 2 bases, and 6 bases stayed unmatched. Germline values: CDR1 DFQATT, CDR2 SNEGSKA (reference sequence). The CDR3, as DNA: TGCAGTGCTAGAGATCCCGGACAGGGAGCCTACGAGCAGTACTTC. Amino acids: CSARDPGQGAYEQYF.

This clonotype was seen repeatedly, ten times or more. This chain links TRBV20-1 with TRBJ2-7; 8 positions match TRBD2. Looked up from germline, CDR1 is DFQATT and CDR2 is SNEGSKA (reference sequence). V gave up 6 bases and J gave up 4 bases; unmatched junction bases: 14. The length of the CDR3 is 15 residues. This CDR3 is CSANPPGLGSYEQYF. In nucleotides, the CDR3 is TGCAGTGCAAATCCCCCGGGACTAGGATCTTACGAGCAGTACTTC.

The V gene is TRBV7-9, the J gene TRBJ2-2; TRBD2 aligns across 8 bases. With V trimmed by 4 bases and J by 4 bases, 5 bases remained unmatched. CDR1 SEHNR and CDR2 FQNEAQ come from the germline V gene (reference sequence). CDR3 size: 15 residues. The CDR3 reads CASSSRLASTGELFF. Here the CDR3 DNA reads TGTGCCAGCAGCTCCAGACTAGCGAGCACCGGGGAGCTGTTTTTT.

This clonotype was recorded at least ten times. The genes are TRBV15 and TRBJ2-4; weak D call: TRBD1 (5 bases). This CDR3 is 13 amino acids long. V was trimmed by 0 bases and J by 7 bases, leaving 7 bases between them. CDR1 is LNHNV, CDR2 YYDKDF, per germline (reference sequence). The CDR3 coding sequence is TGTGCCACCAGCAGAGAAGCAGGGAACATTCAGTACTTC. Translation gives CATSREAGNIQYF.

This clonotype has at least ten counts. V gene TRBV5-6 combines with J gene TRBJ2-3, with D hard to call. The CDR3 is made up of 13 amino acids. CDR1 and CDR2 (germline): SGHDT, YYEEEE. V was cut by 0 bases and J by 7 bases, with 9 bases left in between. The CDR3 reads CASSLAPDYTQYF. The DNA for the CDR3 is TGTGCCAGCAGCTTGGCCCCCGACTATACGCAGTATTTT. Full variable domain (remainder filled in from reference TRBV5-6 and TRBJ2-3): DAGVTQSPTHLIKTRGQQVTLRCSPKSGHDTVSWYQQALGQGPQFIFQYYEEEERQRGNFPDRFSGHQFPNYSSELNVNALLLGDSALYLCASSLAPDYTQYFGPGTRLTVL.

This clonotype came up many times. The chain couples TRBV4-1 to TRBJ1-1; a possible D gene is TRBD1 (6 bases). The V gene's germline CDR1 is MGHRA and CDR2 YSYEKL. V lost 4 bases to trimming and J lost 4 bases, with 16 bases between them. The CDR3 contains 15 residues. The CDR3 sequence is CASSLRQEGGTEAFF. The CDR3 DNA reads as TGCGCCAGCAGCCTGCGACAGGAAGGGGGCACTGAAGCTTTCTTT.

In this sample, this clonotype turned up many times. The V gene is TRBV7-2, the J gene TRBJ2-3; D may be TRBD2 (6 bases). Trimming cost V 6 bases and J 9 bases, with 19 bases left between them. Per the germline V gene, CDR1 is SGHTA and CDR2 is FQGNSA. This CDR3 is built from 14 residues. CDR3 in DNA: TGTGCCAGCAGGGTGGGACTGAGATGGGGCACGCAGTATTTT. Encoded protein: CASRVGLRWGTQYF.

This clonotype has at least ten counts. V is TRBV3-1 and J is TRBJ1-5; D is unresolved. Germline V gives CDR1 LGHDT, CDR2 YNNKEL (reference sequence). The CDR3 is 13 residues long. Trimming took off 0 bases at V and 6 bases at J, with 6 bases between the two ends. The CDR3 sequence is CASSQDGSQPQHF. The CDR3 bases are TGTGCCAGCAGCCAAGATGGATCTCAGCCCCAGCATTTT.

The table lists this clonotype with many counts. CDR3 coding DNA: TGTGCCAGCAGTTTGTCGGGGGACAACACTGAAGCTTTCTTT. Its protein product is CASSLSGDNTEAFF. The chain has TRBV12-3 or TRBV12-4 and TRBJ1-1; possible D gene TRBD1, 5 bases. This CDR3 spans 14 amino acids. V lost 3 bases and J lost 2, with 10 bases in between.

This clonotype has ten or more counts. V gene TRBV6-2 or TRBV6-3 combines with J gene TRBJ2-2; 12 bases are a match to TRBD2. Looked up from germline, CDR1 is MNHEY and CDR2 is SVGEGT. There are 14 residues in the CDR3. J was trimmed by 8 bases and V by 6 bases; bases with no gene match: 4. The CDR3 loop reads CASSHGLAGGELFF. CDR3 nucleotide sequence: TGTGCCAGCAGCCATGGACTAGCGGGAGGGGAGCTGTTTTTT.

Many counts were recorded for this clonotype. The V call is TRBV20-1, the J call TRBJ2-1; the D is unclear. The CDR3 has 15 residues. Germline V gene sequence: CDR1 DFQATT, CDR2 SNEGSKA (reference sequence). Trimming removed 6 bases at V and 7 bases at J, with 22 bases between. The CDR3 loop reads CSAQLPIRVPNEQFF. The CDR3 DNA is TGCAGTGCCCAGCTTCCGATCCGGGTTCCTAATGAGCAGTTCTTC.

This clonotype has at least ten counts. The chain combines TRBV6-5 with TRBJ1-2, with 9 bases identical to TRBD1. Germline V gives CDR1 MNHEY, CDR2 SVGAGI. Unmatched junction bases numbered 9, after V lost 2 bases and J lost 8 bases. This CDR3 has 15 amino acids. This CDR3 is CASSYGLGQGKGYTF. CDR3 nucleotides: TGTGCCAGCAGTTACGGGCTGGGACAGGGAAAAGGCTACACCTTC.

This clonotype was detected many times. The chain uses TRBV20-1 and TRBJ2-1; tentatively, D is TRBD2 (6 bases). Germline lookup yields CDR1 DFQATT and CDR2 SNEGSKA (reference sequence). The CDR3 spans 14 residues. V was clipped by 5 bases and J by 0 bases, with 11 bases between them. The CDR3 here is CSAHSGSSYNEQFF. CDR3 DNA: TGCAGTGCTCATAGCGGCAGCTCCTACAATGAGCAGTTCTTC.